These 6 T cell receptor beta chains were all obtained from the same sample, sequenced in a study of neoadjuvant anti-PD-1 for oral cavity cancer. Clones were sequenced by immunoSEQ multiplex PCR, and TCRdb holds only the in-frame ones, with some missing. The sample records 15,000 or so clones, 65% to 80% being singletons. This specimen was PBMCs, taken before nivolumab (anti-PD-1) treatment. The receptor set was obtained from a person aged 35-80 years with oral cavity squamous cell carcinoma.

The gene calls are TRBV9 and TRBJ2-3; TRBD2 agrees at 16 bases. With 4 bases clipped from V and 5 bases from J, the junction kept 16 bases outside the gene matches. The CDR3 runs to 20 residues. CDR1 and CDR2 from the germline V gene are SGDLS and YYNGEE. Here the CDR3 reads CASSPRWGTSGRAGRDTQYF. In DNA form, the CDR3 reads TGTGCCAGCAGCCCCCGGTGGGGGACTAGCGGGAGGGCGGGGAGAGATACGCAGTATTTT.

This chain joins TRBV6-1 and TRBJ2-1; TRBD2 matches 10 bases. This CDR3 spans 15 amino acids. Germline V gene data show CDR1 as MNHNS and CDR2 as SASEGT. V gave up 6 bases and J gave up 4 bases; unmatched junction bases: 6. CDR3 in amino acids: CASRRLAGTYNEQFF. CDR3 DNA: TGTGCCAGCAGGAGACTAGCGGGTACTTACAATGAGCAGTTCTTC.

This clone was recorded only once. The chain is built from TRBV7-2 and TRBJ2-1; D may be TRBD1 or TRBD2 (5 bases each). This CDR3 contains 13 residues. The V and J ends lost 5 bases and 8 bases respectively, with 13 bases between them. CDR1 is SGHTA and CDR2 is FQGNSA in the germline V gene. CDR3 DNA sequence: TGTGCCAGCAGCCCCTGGGGGATTGATGAGCAGTTCTTC. Amino acid sequence: CASSPWGIDEQFF.

The gene calls are TRBV5-1 and TRBJ2-3, with D perhaps TRBD2 (6 bases). Trimming took off 3 bases at V and 4 bases at J, with 21 bases between the two ends. CDR1 and CDR2 from the germline V gene are SGHRS and YFSETQ. The length of the CDR3 is 17 residues. CDR3 DNA: TGCGCCAGCAGCTCCGGGGCAGGAGGGATCATTTCAGATACGCAGTATTTT. As protein: CASSSGAGGIISDTQYF.

The chain uses TRBV29-1 and TRBJ2-7; TRBD1 aligns across 8 bases. CDR1 and CDR2 (germline): SQVTM, ANQGSEA. V shed 6 bases, J shed 2 bases, and the junction held 9 bases outside the gene matches. This CDR3 is built from 14 residues. This CDR3 reads CSVTSGGTAYEQYF. The CDR3 nucleotides read TGCAGCGTGACATCAGGGGGCACAGCCTACGAGCAGTACTTC.

CDR3 residues: CAWSVDPAFEQYF. CDR3 nucleotide sequence: TGTGCCTGGAGTGTAGACCCGGCTTTCGAGCAGTACTTC. The rearrangement joins TRBV30 to TRBJ2-7, with D unresolved. V was trimmed by 0 bases and J by 6 bases, leaving 12 bases between them. This CDR3 region has 13 residues. Germline values: CDR1 GTSNPN, CDR2 SVGIG (reference sequence).